The rows below give T cell receptor beta chains drawn from one sample of a study of STAT5B mutations in CD4+ large granular lymphocyte leukemia. The method was immunoSEQ multiplex PCR; TCRdb's version includes in-frame clones alone and lacks a portion of them. The table lists more than 30,000 clones, roughly nine tenths of them singletons. Specimen: CD4+ T cells from blood buffy coats. These receptors were collected from a human donor in good health. CDR3s include the opening cysteine and the closing phenylalanine or tryptophan. Fields, in order: CDR3 DNA, CDR3 protein, V gene, clone size, D gene, J gene. A D gene is named only where the DNA matches it firmly. Some rows have no size entry. The others give once, few or many, or a class for an expanded clone.

CDR3nt: TGTGCCAGCAGTGAAGCGGACCCCCGGGACTCCACGCAGTATTTT
CDR3aa: CASSEADPRDSTQYF
v_gene: TRBV2
abundance: .
d_gene: .
j_gene: TRBJ2-3

CDR3nt: TGTGCCAGCAGTGCGGGAGGGGGATACAATGAGCAGTTCTTC
CDR3aa: CASSAGGGYNEQFF
v_gene: TRBV9
abundance: .
d_gene: TRBD2
j_gene: TRBJ2-1

CDR3nt: TGTGCCAGCAGCCCCCTGACAGTGATAGGCAATGAGCAGTTCTTC
CDR3aa: CASSPLTVIGNEQFF
v_gene: TRBV7-2
abundance: once
d_gene: .
j_gene: TRBJ2-1

CDR3nt: TGTGCCAGCAGCCGTGGACAGGGAGGATCCGGGGAGCTGTTTTTT
CDR3aa: CASSRGQGGSGELFF
v_gene: TRBV11-3
abundance: .
d_gene: TRBD1
j_gene: TRBJ2-2

CDR3nt: TGCGCCAGCAGCCCCCAAGGGCTAGCGGGAGAGAGCACAGATACGCAGTATTTT
CDR3aa: CASSPQGLAGESTDTQYF
v_gene: TRBV5-1
abundance: .
d_gene: TRBD2
j_gene: TRBJ2-3

CDR3nt: TGTGCCAGTAAGGGGAGCGGGGGAGGCACTGAAGCTTTCTTT
CDR3aa: CASKGSGGGTEAFF
v_gene: TRBV19
abundance: .
d_gene: .
j_gene: TRBJ1-1

CDR3nt: TGCGCCAGCAGCCCCGCCGGGGGCTACGAGCAGTACTTC
CDR3aa: CASSPAGGYEQYF
v_gene: TRBV4-1
abundance: .
d_gene: .
j_gene: TRBJ2-7

CDR3nt: TGTGCCAGCAGGGAGGACAGGGTTGGTGAAAAACTGTTTTTT
CDR3aa: CASREDRVGEKLFF
v_gene: TRBV2
abundance: .
d_gene: TRBD1
j_gene: TRBJ1-4

CDR3nt: TGCAGCGTTTCGGGACAGGCCATAGATACGCAGTATTTT
CDR3aa: CSVSGQAIDTQYF
v_gene: TRBV29-1
abundance: .
d_gene: TRBD1
j_gene: TRBJ2-3

CDR3nt: TGCAGCGTTGATAGGGCAGCGGGGGATGAGCAGTTCTTC
CDR3aa: CSVDRAAGDEQFF
v_gene: TRBV29-1
abundance: once
d_gene: TRBD2
j_gene: TRBJ2-1

CDR3nt: TGTGCCAGTAGTTCCAGGACTAGCGGGAACTACAATGAGCAGTTCTTC
CDR3aa: CASSSRTSGNYNEQFF
v_gene: TRBV19
abundance: few
d_gene: TRBD2
j_gene: TRBJ2-1

CDR3nt: TGTGCCAGCAGCTCTCGTCTCGAGCAGTACTTC
CDR3aa: CASSSRLEQYF
v_gene: TRBV11-3
abundance: .
d_gene: .
j_gene: TRBJ2-7

CDR3nt: TGTGCCAGCAGTGAAGGGACAGCCAGAACCGGGGAGCTGTTTTTT
CDR3aa: CASSEGTARTGELFF
v_gene: TRBV6-1
abundance: .
d_gene: .
j_gene: TRBJ2-2

CDR3nt: TGTGCCAGCAGTGAAGCCTACAGGGGGCTTAGTTCACCCCTCCACTTT
CDR3aa: CASSEAYRGLSSPLHF
v_gene: TRBV6-1
abundance: .
d_gene: TRBD1
j_gene: TRBJ1-6

CDR3nt: TGTGCCAGCAGCGCCCATTATAATTCACCCCTCCACTTT
CDR3aa: CASSAHYNSPLHF
v_gene: TRBV7-3
abundance: .
d_gene: .
j_gene: TRBJ1-6

CDR3nt: TGTGCCAGCAGTTCGGGTCCTCCAACTAATGAAAAACTGTTTTTT
CDR3aa: CASSSGPPTNEKLFF
v_gene: TRBV5-4
abundance: .
d_gene: .
j_gene: TRBJ1-4

CDR3nt: TGTGCCAGCAGTCCTAGCGGTCCTTACAATGAGCAGTTCTTC
CDR3aa: CASSPSGPYNEQFF
v_gene: TRBV2
abundance: .
d_gene: TRBD2
j_gene: TRBJ2-1

CDR3nt: TGTGCCAGCAGTGACCGGGAGCCCCAGCATTTT
CDR3aa: CASSDREPQHF
v_gene: TRBV6-1
abundance: .
d_gene: .
j_gene: TRBJ1-5

CDR3nt: TGTGCCAGCAGCCAAGATCCCCCCAGGGAAGAAGGAAACACCATATATTTT
CDR3aa: CASSQDPPREEGNTIYF
v_gene: TRBV4-2
abundance: .
d_gene: .
j_gene: TRBJ1-3

CDR3nt: TGTGCCAGTAGTATTGCTCAAAGCGGGGGTGGATACAATGAGCAGTTCTTC
CDR3aa: CASSIAQSGGGYNEQFF
v_gene: TRBV19
abundance: .
d_gene: TRBD2
j_gene: TRBJ2-1

CDR3nt: TGTGCCAGCTCAATCGCAGATGCGGACTACGAGCAGTACTTC
CDR3aa: CASSIADADYEQYF
v_gene: TRBV18
abundance: .
d_gene: .
j_gene: TRBJ2-7

CDR3nt: TGTGCCAGCACCTCAGGTATTTCTCCAGACACAGATACGCAGTATTTT
CDR3aa: CASTSGISPDTDTQYF
v_gene: TRBV5-4
abundance: .
d_gene: .
j_gene: TRBJ2-3

CDR3nt: TGTGCCTGGAGTGCGGGGAATTCCCTCCACTTT
CDR3aa: CAWSAGNSLHF
v_gene: TRBV30
abundance: .
d_gene: .
j_gene: TRBJ1-6

CDR3nt: TGTGCCAGCAGTCGGAGCGGGCCCCCCTACGAGCAGTACTTC
CDR3aa: CASSRSGPPYEQYF
v_gene: TRBV27
abundance: .
d_gene: .
j_gene: TRBJ2-7

CDR3nt: TGTGCCAGCAGCTTGCCGGGATCCCTCTATGGCTACACCTTC
CDR3aa: CASSLPGSLYGYTF
v_gene: TRBV5-6
abundance: .
d_gene: .
j_gene: TRBJ1-2

CDR3nt: TGTGCCAGCAGTTCTCCTGGGGTTAGCAATCAGCCCCAGCATTTT
CDR3aa: CASSSPGVSNQPQHF
v_gene: TRBV28
abundance: .
d_gene: .
j_gene: TRBJ1-5

CDR3nt: TGTGCCAGCAGCTTGGCCAGCGGGAGCACCGGGGAGCTGTTTTTT
CDR3aa: CASSLASGSTGELFF
v_gene: TRBV7-9
abundance: .
d_gene: TRBD2
j_gene: TRBJ2-2

CDR3nt: TGCAGCGTAGCCGGGACTAGCTTTTCCAATGAGCAGTTCTTC
CDR3aa: CSVAGTSFSNEQFF
v_gene: TRBV29-1
abundance: .
d_gene: TRBD2
j_gene: TRBJ2-1

CDR3nt: TGCGCCAGCAGCTCCGGACTAGCGGGGACCGATAATGAGCAGTTCTTC
CDR3aa: CASSSGLAGTDNEQFF
v_gene: TRBV5-1
abundance: .
d_gene: TRBD2
j_gene: TRBJ2-1

CDR3nt: TGTGCCAGCTCACCTAGCGCAGGGTACACTGAAGCTTTCTTT
CDR3aa: CASSPSAGYTEAFF
v_gene: TRBV18
abundance: .
d_gene: .
j_gene: TRBJ1-1

CDR3nt: TGTGCCAGCAGCTTCGGGACTAGCGAGTGGGAGACCCAGTACTTC
CDR3aa: CASSFGTSEWETQYF
v_gene: TRBV11-3
abundance: .
d_gene: TRBD2
j_gene: TRBJ2-5

CDR3nt: TGTGCCAGCAGTCGACAGGGCCCCTACGAGCAGTACTTC
CDR3aa: CASSRQGPYEQYF
v_gene: TRBV28
abundance: few
d_gene: TRBD1
j_gene: TRBJ2-7

CDR3nt: TGTGCCAGCAGCCAAGATAGTCCGGGACGAGAGACCCAGTACTTC
CDR3aa: CASSQDSPGRETQYF
v_gene: TRBV14
abundance: .
d_gene: .
j_gene: TRBJ2-5

CDR3nt: TGTGCCAGCAGTCCCGGCGGGCGTGAGCAGTACTTC
CDR3aa: CASSPGGREQYF
v_gene: TRBV6-5
abundance: .
d_gene: .
j_gene: TRBJ2-7

CDR3nt: TGTGCCAGCACTCTTAGCGGTAGCACAGATACGCAGTATTTT
CDR3aa: CASTLSGSTDTQYF
v_gene: TRBV5-6
abundance: .
d_gene: .
j_gene: TRBJ2-3

CDR3nt: TGTGCCAGCAGCTTATGGCCGAGGAACACCGGGGAGCTGTTTTTT
CDR3aa: CASSLWPRNTGELFF
v_gene: TRBV7-9
abundance: .
d_gene: .
j_gene: TRBJ2-2

CDR3nt: TGTGCCAGCAGCTCCGGGACGGAGTACGGCTACACCTTC
CDR3aa: CASSSGTEYGYTF
v_gene: TRBV28
abundance: once
d_gene: .
j_gene: TRBJ1-2

CDR3nt: TGCAGCGTCCACTCCCCGGGAGGTGAAAAACTGTTTTTT
CDR3aa: CSVHSPGGEKLFF
v_gene: TRBV29-1
abundance: .
d_gene: .
j_gene: TRBJ1-4

CDR3nt: TGTGCCAGCAGCGGACAGGGGGCGACTGGAAACACCATATATTTT
CDR3aa: CASSGQGATGNTIYF
v_gene: TRBV6-6
abundance: .
d_gene: TRBD1
j_gene: TRBJ1-3

CDR3nt: TGTGCCAGCAGCCGAACCTACACGAGCACAGATACGCAGTATTTT
CDR3aa: CASSRTYTSTDTQYF
v_gene: TRBV6-5
abundance: .
d_gene: .
j_gene: TRBJ2-3

CDR3nt: TGCGCCAGCAGCCAAGATGGGGACAGGACACGAGGAGGCTACACCTTC
CDR3aa: CASSQDGDRTRGGYTF
v_gene: TRBV4-1
abundance: .
d_gene: TRBD1
j_gene: TRBJ1-2

CDR3nt: TGTGCCAGCAGCTTGTCTCAAAGGACTAGCGGCACAGATACGCAGTATTTT
CDR3aa: CASSLSQRTSGTDTQYF
v_gene: TRBV11-2
abundance: once
d_gene: TRBD2
j_gene: TRBJ2-3

CDR3nt: TGTGCCAGCAGCTCCAGATACTACGAGCAGTACTTC
CDR3aa: CASSSRYYEQYF
v_gene: TRBV11-2
abundance: .
d_gene: .
j_gene: TRBJ2-7

CDR3nt: TGTGCCAGCACCCGCAGGGGGGGTTATGCAACTAATGAAAAACTGTTTTTT
CDR3aa: CASTRRGGYATNEKLFF
v_gene: TRBV28
abundance: .
d_gene: TRBD1
j_gene: TRBJ1-4

CDR3nt: TGTGCCAGCAGCCCATGGACGAACGGGGGCGGGGAGCTGTTTTTT
CDR3aa: CASSPWTNGGGELFF
v_gene: TRBV9
abundance: .
d_gene: .
j_gene: TRBJ2-2

CDR3nt: TGTGCCAGCAGTAGAATCAGAGGCTACAATGAGCAGTTCTTC
CDR3aa: CASSRIRGYNEQFF
v_gene: TRBV2
abundance: .
d_gene: .
j_gene: TRBJ2-1

CDR3nt: TGTGCCAGCGGGGACGAAACAAACACTGAAGCTTTCTTT
CDR3aa: CASGDETNTEAFF
v_gene: TRBV5-4
abundance: .
d_gene: .
j_gene: TRBJ1-1

CDR3nt: TGTGCCAGCAGGAGGACAGGGGAGGGAAACACCATATATTTT
CDR3aa: CASRRTGEGNTIYF
v_gene: TRBV25-1
abundance: .
d_gene: TRBD1
j_gene: TRBJ1-3

CDR3nt: TGTGCCAGCAGTGAAGGTTCAGACAGGGTGAATCCCGGGGATCAGCCCCAGCATTTT
CDR3aa: CASSEGSDRVNPGDQPQHF
v_gene: TRBV2
abundance: .
d_gene: TRBD1
j_gene: TRBJ1-5

CDR3nt: TGTGCCAGCAGCTCCCTAAGGGGGGCCCTTACCGGGGAGCTGTTTTTT
CDR3aa: CASSSLRGALTGELFF
v_gene: TRBV7-2
abundance: .
d_gene: .
j_gene: TRBJ2-2

CDR3nt: TGTGCCAGCAGCCAGGGCTCGGGACGCCTCTCCTACAATGAGCAGTTCTTC
CDR3aa: CASSQGSGRLSYNEQFF
v_gene: TRBV7-3
abundance: .
d_gene: .
j_gene: TRBJ2-1

CDR3nt: TGTGCCAGCTCACCAAACAACGGCCAGGGGGCGTTCAGCAATCAGCCCCAGCATTTT
CDR3aa: CASSPNNGQGAFSNQPQHF
v_gene: TRBV18
abundance: .
d_gene: TRBD1
j_gene: TRBJ1-5

CDR3nt: TGTGCCAGCAGCTTAGGGGAGGGACCCTACGAGCAGTACTTC
CDR3aa: CASSLGEGPYEQYF
v_gene: TRBV7-2
abundance: .
d_gene: TRBD2
j_gene: TRBJ2-7

CDR3nt: TGCGCCAGCAGCTTTATCTCCCACTATCAGAACACCGGGGAGCTGTTTTTT
CDR3aa: CASSFISHYQNTGELFF
v_gene: TRBV5-1
abundance: .
d_gene: .
j_gene: TRBJ2-2

CDR3nt: TGTGCCAGCAGTCGACAGGGGAACCAAGAGACCCAGTACTTC
CDR3aa: CASSRQGNQETQYF
v_gene: TRBV2
abundance: .
d_gene: TRBD1
j_gene: TRBJ2-5

CDR3nt: TGTGCCAGCAGCTCGGGGACTAGCGTTTTGGCCCAGTACTTC
CDR3aa: CASSSGTSVLAQYF
v_gene: TRBV5-5
abundance: .
d_gene: TRBD2
j_gene: TRBJ2-5

CDR3nt: TGTGCCAGTAGTCCTCCCGTGTTTAGCAATCAGCCCCAGCATTTT
CDR3aa: CASSPPVFSNQPQHF
v_gene: TRBV19
abundance: .
d_gene: .
j_gene: TRBJ1-5